This T cell receptor beta chain was retrieved from a study of monozygotic twins with inflammatory bowel disease. The study, taken as a whole, reports: IBD patients share fewer clonotypes with other people than healthy twins do, especially with disease activity. Variability in patient repertoires may have come partly from differing immunosuppressive treatments.

TCRdb re-called the 5' RACE reads; one entry per CDR3 protein, DNA not given. Reported are around 380,000 distinct CDR3 sequences; the ten largest clones contain under 3%. The CDR3 contains 14 residues. The germline V gene has CDR1 SGDLS and CDR2 YYNGEE. Of note for this clonotype: Antigen: not known.

The sequenced sample was blood. This sequence joins TRBV9 and TRBJ1-1. This TCR came from a human donor with ulcerative colitis or Crohn's disease, or a healthy co-twin of an affected twin (not recorded which). The CDR3 is CASSGVQEFTEAFF.